The clone carrying this T cell receptor (beta chain) was observed once. No antigen is known for it. This CDR3 region has 14 residues. The germline CDR1 and CDR2 sequences are SQVTM and ANQGSEA. Deletions cut 6 bases from V and 10 bases from J, with 21 bases between. The PCR employed 60 Vbeta primers together with 13 Jbeta primers. Assay: immunoSEQ multiplex PCR; the TCRdb copy retains only in-frame clones and omits some. The sample carries approximately 100,000 clones, 60% to 85% recorded once. The sample comes from a study of cytomegalovirus exposure and HLA in healthy donors. General observations from the study: The authors later found HLA-associated TCR beta chains more clonally expanded than equally common others.

This rearrangement joins TRBV29-1 to TRBJ1-4, with D maybe TRBD1 (6 bases). This TCR was sampled from a female donor in good health and CMV-seronegative. The source material was PBMCs. The CDR3 reads CSVESNRAPPKLFF. The DNA of the CDR3 is TGCAGCGTGGAAAGCAACAGGGCCCCTCCAAAACTGTTTTTT. Variable domain in full (rest from reference TRBV29-1 and TRBJ1-4): SAVISQKPSRDICQRGTSLTIQCQVDSQVTMMFWYRQQPGQSLTLIATANQGSEATYESGFVIDKFPISRPNLTFSTLTVSNMSPEDSSIYLCSVESNRAPPKLFFGSGTQLSVL.